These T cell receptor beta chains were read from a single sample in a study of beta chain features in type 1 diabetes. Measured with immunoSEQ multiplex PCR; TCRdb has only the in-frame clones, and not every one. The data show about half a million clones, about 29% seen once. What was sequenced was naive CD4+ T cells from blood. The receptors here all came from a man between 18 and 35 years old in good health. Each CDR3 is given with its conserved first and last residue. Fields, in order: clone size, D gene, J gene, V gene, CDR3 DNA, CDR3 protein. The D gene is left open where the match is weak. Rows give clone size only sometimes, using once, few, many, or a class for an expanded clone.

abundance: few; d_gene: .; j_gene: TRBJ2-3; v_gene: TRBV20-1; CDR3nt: TGCAGTGCGGAGCGGACAGATACGCAGTATTTT; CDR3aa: CSAERTDTQYF
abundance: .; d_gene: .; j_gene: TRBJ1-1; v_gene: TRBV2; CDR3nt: TGTGCCAGCAGAGGCGACGGGAACACTGAAGCTTTCTTT; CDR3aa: CASRGDGNTEAFF
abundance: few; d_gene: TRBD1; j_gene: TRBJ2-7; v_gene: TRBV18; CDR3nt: TGTGCCAGCTCACCGGGACAGAACTACGAGCAGTACTTC; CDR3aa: CASSPGQNYEQYF
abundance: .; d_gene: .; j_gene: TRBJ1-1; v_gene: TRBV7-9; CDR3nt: TGTGCCAGCAGCTCCGTGCCAGGCACCTGGAACACTGAAGCTTTCTTT; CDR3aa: CASSSVPGTWNTEAFF
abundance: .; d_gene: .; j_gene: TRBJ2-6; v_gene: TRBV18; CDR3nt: TGTGCCAGCAACAACCCCGGGACTTCCGGCTCTGGGGCCAACGTCCTGACTTTC; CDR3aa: CASNNPGTSGSGANVLTF
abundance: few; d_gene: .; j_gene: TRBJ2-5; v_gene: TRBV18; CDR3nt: TGTGCCAGCTCACCCATAAGGGGAGCGACAGAGACCCAGTACTTC; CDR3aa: CASSPIRGATETQYF
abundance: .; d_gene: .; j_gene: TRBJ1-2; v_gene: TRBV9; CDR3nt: TGTGCCAGCAGCGGTCAGGCCAGAGCTAACTATGGCTACACCTTC; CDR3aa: CASSGQARANYGYTF
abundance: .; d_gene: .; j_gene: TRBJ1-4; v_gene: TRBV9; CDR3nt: TGTGCCAGCAGCGTAGATGGGCGGAGTGCAACTAATGAAAAACTGTTTTTT; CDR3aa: CASSVDGRSATNEKLFF
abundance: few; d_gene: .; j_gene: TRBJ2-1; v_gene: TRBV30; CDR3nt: TGTGCCCTAAGGTCGGGTCGCCTCGATGAGCAGTTCTTC; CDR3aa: CALRSGRLDEQFF
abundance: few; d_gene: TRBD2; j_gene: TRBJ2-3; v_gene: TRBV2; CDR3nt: TGTGCCAGCAGCCTAGCGGGAGCTCGCACAGATACGCAGTATTTT; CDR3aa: CASSLAGARTDTQYF
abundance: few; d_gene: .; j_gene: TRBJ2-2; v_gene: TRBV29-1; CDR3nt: TGCAGCGTTGTTTTGTTGCGGCAAAACACCGGGGAGCTGTTTTTT; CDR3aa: CSVVLLRQNTGELFF
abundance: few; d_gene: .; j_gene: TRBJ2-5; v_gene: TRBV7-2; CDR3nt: TGTGCCAGCAGCCCTTCGAGAGTACAAGAGACCCAGTACTTC; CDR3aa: CASSPSRVQETQYF
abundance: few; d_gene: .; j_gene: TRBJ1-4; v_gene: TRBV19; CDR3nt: TGTGCCAGTGGATGGGAAAAACTGTTTTTT; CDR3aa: CASGWEKLFF
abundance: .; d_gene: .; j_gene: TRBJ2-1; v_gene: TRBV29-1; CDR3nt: TGCAGCGTTGAAAAGTCCTTATACAATGAGCAGTTCTTC; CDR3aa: CSVEKSLYNEQFF
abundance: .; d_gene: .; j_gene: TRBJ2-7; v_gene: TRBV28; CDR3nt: TGTGCCATTGGTCAGATACAGGGTCAAGCCTACGAGCAGTACTTC; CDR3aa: CAIGQIQGQAYEQYF
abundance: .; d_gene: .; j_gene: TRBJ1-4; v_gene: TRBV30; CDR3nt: TGTGCCTGCAACCGGGACCCTCCTAATGAAAAACTGTTTTTT; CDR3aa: CACNRDPPNEKLFF
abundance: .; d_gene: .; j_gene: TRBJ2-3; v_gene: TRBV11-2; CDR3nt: TGTGCCAGCAGATCCACTAGGGGGGACAGCACAGATACGCAGTATTTT; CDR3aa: CASRSTRGDSTDTQYF
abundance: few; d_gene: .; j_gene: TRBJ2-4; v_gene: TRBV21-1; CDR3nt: TGTGCCAGCAGCAACCTGCAGGCCCGAAACATTCAGTACTTC; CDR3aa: CASSNLQARNIQYF
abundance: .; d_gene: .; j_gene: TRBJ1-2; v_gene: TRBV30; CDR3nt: TGTGCCTGGAGTGTACTCGGGGGTAGCAAGGGCTACACCTTC; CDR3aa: CAWSVLGGSKGYTF
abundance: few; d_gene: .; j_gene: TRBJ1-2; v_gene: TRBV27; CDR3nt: TGTGCCAGCAGTTTCCTTCCCACCGCCCGCTACACCTTC; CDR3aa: CASSFLPTARYTF
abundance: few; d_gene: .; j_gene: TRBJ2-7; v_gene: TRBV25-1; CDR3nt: TGTGCCAGCAGAAGCTCCTACGAGCAGTACTTC; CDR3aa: CASRSSYEQYF
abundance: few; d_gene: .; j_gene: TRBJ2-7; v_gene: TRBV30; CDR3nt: TGTGCCTGGTGGAGGACGGCTACCTACGAGCAGTACTTC; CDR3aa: CAWWRTATYEQYF
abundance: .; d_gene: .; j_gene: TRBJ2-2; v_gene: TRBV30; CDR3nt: TGTGCCTGGAGGCTTTGGACCGGGGAGCTGTTTTTT; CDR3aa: CAWRLWTGELFF
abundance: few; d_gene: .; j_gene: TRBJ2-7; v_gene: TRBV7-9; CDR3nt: TGTGCCAGCATCCCACTTCTCCCGGGGTCCTACGAGCAGTACTTC; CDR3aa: CASIPLLPGSYEQYF
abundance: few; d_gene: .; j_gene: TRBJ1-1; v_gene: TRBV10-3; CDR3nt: TGTGCCATCAGTGAGCTCGGCCCGAACACTGAAGCTTTCTTT; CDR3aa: CAISELGPNTEAFF
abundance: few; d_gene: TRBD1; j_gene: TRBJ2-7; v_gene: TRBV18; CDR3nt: TGTGCCAGCTCGCAGGGACAGACCCCCTACGAGCAGTACTTC; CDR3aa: CASSQGQTPYEQYF
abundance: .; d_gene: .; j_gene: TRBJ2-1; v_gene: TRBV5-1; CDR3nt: TGCGCCAGCAGCCTAGGGGACTGGAGCTCCTACAATGAGCAGTTCTTC; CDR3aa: CASSLGDWSSYNEQFF
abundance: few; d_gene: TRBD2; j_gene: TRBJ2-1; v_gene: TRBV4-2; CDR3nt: TGTGCCAGCAGCCAAGATGTGGGACTAGCGGGAGGCCGGGATGAGCAGTTCTTC; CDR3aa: CASSQDVGLAGGRDEQFF
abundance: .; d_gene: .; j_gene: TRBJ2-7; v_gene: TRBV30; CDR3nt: TGTGCCTGGACCCTTGGGGCAGCCCCAACTGGCGAGCAGTACTTC; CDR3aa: CAWTLGAAPTGEQYF
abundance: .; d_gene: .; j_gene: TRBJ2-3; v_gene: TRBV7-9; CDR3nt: TGTGCCAGCAGCTTTAAGCGGCTAATCACAGATACGCAGTATTTT; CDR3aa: CASSFKRLITDTQYF
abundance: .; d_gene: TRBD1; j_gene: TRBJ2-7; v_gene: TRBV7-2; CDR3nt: TGTGCCAGCAGTTCCCCCGGGACAGGGTTCTACGAGCAGTACTTC; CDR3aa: CASSSPGTGFYEQYF
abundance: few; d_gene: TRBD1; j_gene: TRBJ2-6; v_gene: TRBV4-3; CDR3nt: TGCGCCAGCAGCCGATCCACAGGGGGCGCTGGGGCCAACGTCCTGACTTTC; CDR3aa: CASSRSTGGAGANVLTF
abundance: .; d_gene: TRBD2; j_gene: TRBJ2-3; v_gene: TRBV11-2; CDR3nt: TGTGCCAGCAGCTTCCGGCTAGCGGATAGCACAGATACGCAGTATTTT; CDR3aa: CASSFRLADSTDTQYF
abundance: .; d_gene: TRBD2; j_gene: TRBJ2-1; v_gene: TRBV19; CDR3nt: TGTGCCAGTAGTTCCGAGCGGGGCTCCTACAATGAGCAGTTCTTC; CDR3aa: CASSSERGSYNEQFF
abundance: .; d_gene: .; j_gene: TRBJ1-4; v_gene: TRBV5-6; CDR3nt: TGTGCCAGCAGCCGGGGGGCACCTAATGAAAAACTGTTTTTT; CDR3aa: CASSRGAPNEKLFF
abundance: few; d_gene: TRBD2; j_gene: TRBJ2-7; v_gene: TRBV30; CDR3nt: TGTGCCTGGAGTGTAGGGCGGGGGAGCTCCTACGAGCAGTACTTC; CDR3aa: CAWSVGRGSSYEQYF
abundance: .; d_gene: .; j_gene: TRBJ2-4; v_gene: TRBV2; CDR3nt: TGTGCCAGCAGTTACACCTTAGGACAGTGGCACATTCAGTACTTC; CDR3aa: CASSYTLGQWHIQYF
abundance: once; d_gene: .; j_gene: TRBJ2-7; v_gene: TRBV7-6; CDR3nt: TGTGCCAGCAGCTTAGTGAGGGCAGGGGCGGACTACGAGCAGTACTTC; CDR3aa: CASSLVRAGADYEQYF
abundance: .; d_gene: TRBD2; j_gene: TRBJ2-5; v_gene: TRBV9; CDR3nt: TGTGCCAGCACCCGTAGCGGGAGCCAAGAGACCCAGTACTTC; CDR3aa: CASTRSGSQETQYF
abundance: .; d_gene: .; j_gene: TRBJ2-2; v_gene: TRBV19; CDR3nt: TGTGCCAGTAGTTTTTCGGGGACCGGGGAGCTGTTTTTT; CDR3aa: CASSFSGTGELFF
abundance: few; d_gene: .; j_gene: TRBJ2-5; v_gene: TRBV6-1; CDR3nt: TGTGCCAGCAGTGATGACAGATTGAGGGTGGAGACCCAGTACTTC; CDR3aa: CASSDDRLRVETQYF
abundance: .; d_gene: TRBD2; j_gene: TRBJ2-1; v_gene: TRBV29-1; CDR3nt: TGCAGCGGCTTAACTAGCGGGACCGACAATGAGCAGTTCTTC; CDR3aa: CSGLTSGTDNEQFF
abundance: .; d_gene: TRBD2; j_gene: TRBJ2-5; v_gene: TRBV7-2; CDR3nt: TGCGCCAGCAGCTTAGCGTCTACTAGCGGCCAAGAGACCCAGTACTTC; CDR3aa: CASSLASTSGQETQYF
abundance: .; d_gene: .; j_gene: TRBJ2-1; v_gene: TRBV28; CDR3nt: TGTGCCAGCACCCGAGGTTCCTACAATGAGCAGTTCTTC; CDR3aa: CASTRGSYNEQFF
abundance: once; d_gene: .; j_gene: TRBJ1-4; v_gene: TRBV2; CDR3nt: TGTGCCAGCAGTGCACAGAATAGGGCCATGGGAAAACTGTTTTTT; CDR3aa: CASSAQNRAMGKLFF
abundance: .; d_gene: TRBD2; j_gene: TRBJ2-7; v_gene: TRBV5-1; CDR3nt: TGCGCCAGCACCAGGACCGGGACTAGCGGAGACGAGCAGTACTTC; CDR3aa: CASTRTGTSGDEQYF
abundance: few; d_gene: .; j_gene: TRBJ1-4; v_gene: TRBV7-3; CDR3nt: TGTGCCAGCAATGGAACGGTGCCAACTAATGAAAAACTGTTTTTT; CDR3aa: CASNGTVPTNEKLFF
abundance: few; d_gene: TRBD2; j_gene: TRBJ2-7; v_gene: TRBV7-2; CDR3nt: TGTGCCAGCAGACTTAGCGGGAGGCTTCCGTACGAGCAGTACTTC; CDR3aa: CASRLSGRLPYEQYF
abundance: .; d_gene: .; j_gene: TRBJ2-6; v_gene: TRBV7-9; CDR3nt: TGTGCCAGCAGGCCTCGCCTGACTGGGGCCAACGTCCTGACTTTC; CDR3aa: CASRPRLTGANVLTF
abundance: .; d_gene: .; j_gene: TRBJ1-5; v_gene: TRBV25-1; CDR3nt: TGTGCCAGCAGTGGGGACCTCGGGACTGTTTCCAATCAGCCCCAGCATTTT; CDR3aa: CASSGDLGTVSNQPQHF
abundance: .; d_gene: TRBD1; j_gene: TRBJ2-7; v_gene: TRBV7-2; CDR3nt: TGTGCCAGCAGCTTATCCCGGGCAGGGGGCCAAGACGAGCAGTACTTC; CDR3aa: CASSLSRAGGQDEQYF
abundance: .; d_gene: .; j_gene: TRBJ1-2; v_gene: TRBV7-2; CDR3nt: TGTGCCAGCAGCGTGAACAGGGCGGCGGGCTATGGCTACACCTTC; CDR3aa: CASSVNRAAGYGYTF
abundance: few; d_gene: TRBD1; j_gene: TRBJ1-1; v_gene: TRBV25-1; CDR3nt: TGTGCCAGCAGGGGACAGCTGGGCACTGAAGCTTTCTTT; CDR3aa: CASRGQLGTEAFF
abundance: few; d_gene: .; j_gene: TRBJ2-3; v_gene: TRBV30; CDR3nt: TGTGCCTGGAGTCCGGGGAACGCAGATACGCAGTATTTT; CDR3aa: CAWSPGNADTQYF
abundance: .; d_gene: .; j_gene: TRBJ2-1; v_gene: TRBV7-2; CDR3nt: TGTGCCAGCAGCTTAGGCAATGAGCAGTTCTTC; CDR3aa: CASSLGNEQFF
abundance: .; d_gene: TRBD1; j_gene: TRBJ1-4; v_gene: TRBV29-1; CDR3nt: TGCAGCGCCTGGACAGGGTCTAATGAAAAACTGTTTTTT; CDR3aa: CSAWTGSNEKLFF
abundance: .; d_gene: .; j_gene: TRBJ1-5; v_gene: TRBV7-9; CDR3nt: TGTGCCAGCAGCTTAGAGTTTCGTCAGCCCCAGCATTTT; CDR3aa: CASSLEFRQPQHF